The present entry profiles one T cell receptor beta chain with its context. Its antigen remains unidentified. Germline loops: CDR1 MDHEN, CDR2 SYDVKM. Trimming cost V 6 bases and J 3 bases; bases outside gene matches: 3. CDR3 length: 14 residues. TCRdb's table, derived via immunoSEQ multiplex PCR, lists solely in-frame clones and lacks some. The sample has approximately 640,000 clones, about two thirds seen once. The source of the sample is a study of shared clonotypes between healthy human individuals. Turning to the study itself: For every donor, three CD4 naive, three CD4 memory, two CD8 naive and one CD8 memory plates were used. Notes on the study in general: Naive subsets typically showed greater estimated richness than memory subsets. Generation probabilities of non-shared clonotypes were lower (relative to those shared by all four donors).

The study enrolled healthy HIV-negative adults without recent acute infections or vaccinations as donors. The specimen sequenced was memory CD4+ T cells sorted from blood. Stated subset: CD45RA-negative fraction. The chain uses TRBV28 and TRBJ2-3; TRBD2 agrees at 10 bases. This TCR was sampled from a woman aged 25-40 years in good health. The CDR3 reads CASRRAGGTDTQYF. CDR3 nucleotides: TGTGCCAGCAGAAGAGCGGGAGGGACAGATACGCAGTATTTT. Filled out from reference TRBV28 and TRBJ2-3, the complete variable domain reads DVKVTQSSRYLVKRTGEKVFLECVQDMDHENMFWYRQDPGLGLRLIYFSYDVKMKEKGDIPEGYSVSREKKERFSLILESASTNQTSMYLCASRRAGGTDTQYFGPGTRLTVL.